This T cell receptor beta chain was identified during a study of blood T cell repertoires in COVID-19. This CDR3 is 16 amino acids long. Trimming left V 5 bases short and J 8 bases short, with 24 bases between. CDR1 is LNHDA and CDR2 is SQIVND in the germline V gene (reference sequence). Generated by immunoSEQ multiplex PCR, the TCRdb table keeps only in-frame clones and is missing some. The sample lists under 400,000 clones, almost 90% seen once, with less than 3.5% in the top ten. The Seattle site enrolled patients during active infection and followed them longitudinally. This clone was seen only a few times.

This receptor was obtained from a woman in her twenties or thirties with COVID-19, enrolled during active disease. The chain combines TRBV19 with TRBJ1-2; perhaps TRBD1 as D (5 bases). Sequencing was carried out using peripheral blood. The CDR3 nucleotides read TGTGCCAGTAGTTTCTCCACCGCGGGGCGAGGTAGAGGCTACACCTTC. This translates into CASSFSTAGRGRGYTF. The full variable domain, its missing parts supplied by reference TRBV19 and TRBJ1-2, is DGGITQSPKYLFRKEGQNVTLSCEQNLNHDAMYWYRQDPGQGLRLIYYSQIVNDFQKGDIAEGYSVSREKKESFPLTVTSAQKNPTAFYLCASSFSTAGRGRGYTFGSGTRLTVV.